This T cell receptor beta chain was captured in a study of blood T cells in healthy people across ages. In this sample, this clonotype turned up a few times. Healthy individuals of Caucasian origin from Russia, aged roughly 6 to 100, served as donors. At least 5 micrograms of total RNA were extracted per sample. Combining a sample-barcoded 5' primer with a J-beta primer mix, a second PCR ran for roughly 7 to 11 cycles. Each cDNA molecule, via a template-switch adaptor with 12 random nucleotides, was tagged. One entry per CDR3 protein results from TCRdb running MiXCR on the 5' RACE reads. The table shows about 640,000 distinct CDR3 sequences, with roughly 58% occurring only once. The V and J ends lost 2 bases and 8 bases, in that order; junction bases with no gene match: 4. The length of the CDR3 is 14 residues. CDR1 is MDHEN and CDR2 is SYDVKM in the germline V gene.

This chain joins TRBV28 and TRBJ2-4; TRBD1 matches 9 bases. The sequencing input was blood. This TCR derives from a man aged 60 to 75 in good health. The CDR3 DNA sequence: TGTGCCAGCAGTTTACCGGACAGGGGCGACATTCAGTACTTC. This sequence encodes CASSLPDRGDIQYF.